Following are 5 T cell receptor beta chains from one sample sequenced in a study of shared clonotypes between healthy human individuals (dated by TCRdb to 2020 to 2021). Libraries came from the immunoSEQ multiplex PCR assay. TCRdb's version of the immuneACCESS table is confined to in-frame rearrangements and falls short of the full clone set. An unresolved V gene accounts for under half of the shortfall where checked; the remainder is of unknown origin. The sample table shows 450,000 to 500,000 clones, and about 72% are seen once. Around 12% of the sample rests with the top ten. Input material: PBMCs. Receptor source: a woman in her 40s in good health. Some clones in this sample may be carry-over from other donors' samples.

J is TRBJ1-5 and V is TRBV23-1; D gene ambiguous. TRBV23-1 is an open reading frame, and its role is uncertain. CDR3 length: 13 residues. The V end was cut by 8 bases, the J end by 6 bases, with 14 bases between. CDR3 sequence (DNA): TGCGCCAGCCTGGGAGGCTTGGGTCAGCCCCAGCATTTT. Its translation is CASLGGLGQPQHF.

J is TRBJ1-1 and V is TRBV5-1; D ambiguous. Germline V gives CDR1 SGHRS, CDR2 YFSETQ. This CDR3 contains 15 residues. Trimming shortened V by 4 bases and J by 1 base, and 14 bases separated the two germline ends. The CDR3 is CASSVSGPPNTEAFF. Written as DNA, the CDR3 is TGCGCCAGCAGCGTATCCGGACCGCCGAACACTGAAGCTTTCTTT.

The gene calls are TRBV2 and TRBJ1-1, with D unclear. The CDR3 covers 13 residues. Germline V gene lookup returns CDR1 SNHLY and CDR2 FYNNEI. Between the trimmed V and J ends, which lost 4 bases and 5 bases, there was a span of 11 bases. CDR3 bases: TGTGCCAGCAGTGCGAACAGTGGGACTGAAGCTTTCTTT. It codes for CASSANSGTEAFF.

This chain links TRBV7-8 with TRBJ2-2; D possibly uses TRBD1 or TRBD2 (5 bases each). Germline loops: CDR1 SGHVS, CDR2 FQNEAQ. CDR3 length: 15 amino acids. Trimming shortened V by 11 bases and J by 0 bases, and 16 bases separated the two germline ends. CDR3 sequence: CAGGGEGPNTGELFF. DNA of the CDR3: TGTGCCGGTGGGGGTGAGGGACCGAACACCGGGGAGCTGTTTTTT.

The rearrangement links TRBV28 to TRBJ2-6; tentative D call: TRBD1 (6 bases). V lost 5 bases, J lost 0 bases, and 8 bases lay in between. The germline V gene has CDR1 MDHEN and CDR2 SYDVKM. The CDR3 totals 15 residues. The CDR3 loop reads CASSPQGSGANVLTF. CDR3 bases: TGTGCCAGCAGTCCACAGGGCTCTGGGGCCAACGTCCTGACTTTC.